Below are 28 T cell receptor beta chains sequenced from a single sample in a study of cytomegalovirus exposure and HLA in healthy donors. The PCR made use of 60 Vbeta and 13 Jbeta primers. Repertoires were generated with immunoSEQ multiplex PCR, while TCRdb's copy carries only in-frame clones and drops some. The table includes about 170,000 clones, roughly 78% detected once. Input material: PBMCs. These TCRs come from a woman aged 50 to 60 in good health and CMV-seropositive.

The chain has TRBV30 and TRBJ1-2; 7 bases agree with TRBD1. J lost 5 bases, V lost 0 bases, and 6 bases had no gene match. In germline, CDR1 is GTSNPN, CDR2 SVGIG (reference sequence). The CDR3 is made up of 14 amino acids. The CDR3 sequence is CAWSVLEGAYGYTF. The CDR3, as DNA: TGTGCCTGGAGTGTACTTGAGGGGGCTTATGGCTACACCTTC.

This chain uses TRBV4-1 with TRBJ2-1, with 8 bases that match TRBD2. The CDR3 covers 13 residues. The J segment lost 7 bases and the V segment lost 1 base, leaving 0 bases of the junction unmatched. Looked up from germline, CDR1 is MGHRA and CDR2 is YSYEKL. CDR3 nucleotides: TGCGCCAGCAGCCAAGGACTAGCGAATGAGCAGTTCTTC. It yields the protein CASSQGLANEQFF.

This chain links TRBV7-6 with TRBJ1-2, with TRBD1 matching over 9 bases. J gave up 1 base and V 3 bases, and 0 bases lay outside the gene matches. Germline V gene sequence: CDR1 SGHVS, CDR2 FNYEAQ. CDR3 length: 14 amino acids. CDR3 sequence: CASSLGQGNYGYTF. DNA of the CDR3: TGTGCCAGCAGCTTGGGACAGGGTAACTATGGCTACACCTTC.

This clone was observed once. The V call is TRBV19, the J call TRBJ2-1, with 9 bases fitting TRBD2. Germline V gene sequence: CDR1 LNHDA, CDR2 SQIVND (reference sequence). The trim removed 3 bases at V and 10 bases at J, leaving 13 bases unmatched. The length of the CDR3 is 16 residues. Here the CDR3 DNA reads TGTGCCAGTAGTATTGGTTCTGGCGGGGGGGCCCGGGAGCAGTTCTTC. Its translation is CASSIGSGGGAREQFF.

The chain is built from TRBV5-1 and TRBJ2-5, with 8 bases aligning to TRBD1. Per germline, CDR1 SGHRS and CDR2 YFSETQ. The junction had 12 bases not matched to a gene; V was cut back by 0 bases and J by 5 bases. There are 17 residues in the CDR3. The CDR3 is CASSLGGRTGLRETQYF. The CDR3 nucleotides read TGCGCCAGCAGCTTGGGGGGTCGGACAGGGTTGAGGGAGACCCAGTACTTC.

The V gene is TRBV18, the J gene TRBJ1-1; no firm D call. V was clipped by 4 bases and J by 5 bases, with 11 bases between them. The CDR3 is 13 residues long. CDR1 and CDR2 from the germline V gene are KGHSH and LQKENI. For the CDR3, the DNA is TGTGCCAGCTCACATTACCGGGGTACTGAAGCTTTCTTT. This codes for CASSHYRGTEAFF.

A word on this clone: The junction shows a germline mismatch at one end, possibly a read error. The same CDR3 can be traced to other DNA sequences in this sample. J is TRBJ2-7 and V is TRBV19; D call uncertain. This CDR3 is 13 amino acids long. CDR1 is LNHDA, CDR2 SQIVND, per germline (reference sequence). The CDR3 loop reads CASSMVAYYEQYF. In DNA, the CDR3 is TGTGCCAGTAGTATGGTGGCTTACTACGAACAGTACTTC.

The chain uses TRBV5-1 and TRBJ2-5, with 7 nucleotides matching TRBD2. The closer fit of TRBJ2-7 to the DNA end suggests the J call may be wrong. Germline CDR1 and CDR2: SGHRS and YFSETQ. The CDR3 consists of 15 residues. This chain's CDR3 is CASSLLPSGSYEQYF. In nucleotides, the CDR3 is TGCGCCAGCAGCTTGTTGCCTAGCGGTTCCTACGAGCAGTACTTC.

The rearrangement uses TRBV4-2 and TRBJ1-6, with a tentative D call TRBD1 (6 bases). The CDR3 spans 15 residues. Trimming took off 1 base at V and 9 bases at J, with 13 bases between the two ends. Per the germline V gene, CDR1 is LGHNA and CDR2 is YNFKEQ. CDR3 residues: CASSQVTGGGSPLHF. Here the CDR3 DNA reads TGTGCCAGCAGCCAAGTCACGGGGGGCGGTTCACCCCTCCACTTT.

J is TRBJ2-7 and V is TRBV5-6; D uncertain. Trimming removed 2 bases at V and 0 bases at J, with 6 bases between. The CDR3 has 13 amino acids. CDR1 and CDR2 (germline): SGHDT, YYEEEE. DNA for the CDR3: TGTGCCAGCAGCTTAAGCCGCTCCTACGAGCAGTACTTC. Its translation is CASSLSRSYEQYF.

The chain carries TRBV4-1 and TRBJ1-5, with a possible D match to TRBD1 (5 bases). Trimming left V 1 base short and J 5 bases short, with 12 bases between. The CDR3 contains 15 residues. Germline CDR1 reads MGHRA; CDR2 reads YSYEKL. CDR3 sequence (DNA): TGCGCCAGCAGCCAAGGGGCCGACAGAGATCAGCCCCAGCATTTT. Translated: CASSQGADRDQPQHF.

J is TRBJ1-6 and V is TRBV4-1; 7 nucleotides align to TRBD1. The V and J ends lost 1 base and 9 bases, in that order; junction bases with no gene match: 6. The CDR3 has 15 amino acids. Germline CDR1 and CDR2: MGHRA and YSYEKL. The DNA for the CDR3 is TGCGCCAGCAGCCAAGGGCCCCACAGGGGTTCACCCCTCCACTTT. Translating gives CASSQGPHRGSPLHF.

Only a few counts were recorded for this clone. The chain joins TRBV4-2 to TRBJ2-1; 8 bases match TRBD1. The CDR3 consists of 14 residues. In germline, CDR1 is LGHNA, CDR2 YNFKEQ. Trimming took 6 bases from V and 5 from J; bases not matched to a gene: 6. The CDR3 loop reads CASRTGGPHNEQFF. The CDR3 DNA is TGTGCCAGCAGAACAGGGGGGCCCCACAATGAGCAGTTCTTC.

The CDR3, as DNA: TGCGCCAGCAGCCAAGAACGGTACTACGAGCAGTACTTC. Translated, it gives CASSQERYYEQYF. This sequence joins TRBV4-1 and TRBJ2-7, with D uncertain. The CDR3 sequence is 13 residues long. CDR1 is MGHRA, CDR2 YSYEKL, per germline. The germline V and J ends were trimmed by 0 bases and 3 bases, with 6 bases remaining between them.

This clone was recorded only once. The chain recombines TRBV7-8 with TRBJ2-5; D may be TRBD1 (6 bases). The DNA end lines up better with TRBJ2-7; the J call may be wrong. The CDR3 runs to 14 residues. The germline gives CDR1 SGHVS, CDR2 FQNEAQ. Here the CDR3 reads CASSLGGLSYEQYF. Written as DNA, the CDR3 is TGTGCCAGCAGCTTAGGGGGGCTCTCCTACGAGCAGTACTTC.

The genes are TRBV19 and TRBJ1-6; D perhaps matches TRBD1 (5 bases). This CDR3 has 14 amino acids. Germline values: CDR1 LNHDA, CDR2 SQIVND (reference sequence). Trimming removed 3 bases from V and 5 bases from J, with 8 bases in between. The CDR3 nucleotides are TGTGCCAGTAGTATGCGGGGGAATAATTCACCCCTCCACTTT. Translation gives CASSMRGNNSPLHF.

The gene calls are TRBV2 and TRBJ2-5, with a weak D call TRBD2 (5 bases). CDR1 is SNHLY and CDR2 is FYNNEI in the germline V gene. This CDR3 contains 14 residues. Deletions cut 8 bases from V and 5 bases from J, with 18 bases between. CDR3 in amino acids: CASRGAGIRETQYF. For the CDR3, the DNA is TGTGCCAGCCGGGGAGCAGGTATTAGGGAGACCCAGTACTTC.

The V and J genes are TRBV15 and TRBJ1-2, with 8 bases matching TRBD1. The CDR3 loop spans 16 amino acids. Germline V gene data show CDR1 as LNHNV and CDR2 as YYDKDF (reference sequence). V lost 0 bases and J lost 8; bases outside the gene matches: 11. CDR3 DNA: TGTGCCACCAGCAGAGATGGTTTCGGACAGGGAGAAGGCTACACCTTC. This codes for CATSRDGFGQGEGYTF. The complete variable domain, with remaining parts taken from reference TRBV15 and TRBJ1-2, reads DAMVIQNPRYQVTQFGKPVTLSCSQTLNHNVMYWYQQKSSQAPKLLFHYYDKDFNNEADTPDNFQSRRPNTSFCFLDIRSPGLGDTAMYLCATSRDGFGQGEGYTFGSGTRLTVV.

V usage is TRBV6-5 and J usage is TRBJ2-7; 9 bases agree with TRBD1. This CDR3 spans 14 amino acids. CDR1 MNHEY and CDR2 SVGAGI come from the germline V gene. J was trimmed by 3 bases and V by 6 bases; bases with no gene match: 6. CDR3 DNA sequence: TGTGCCAGCAGCCGGGACAGGGTAAGCTACGAGCAGTACTTC. It encodes CASSRDRVSYEQYF.

J is TRBJ2-7 and V is TRBV23-1, with 8 bases aligning to TRBD1. TRBV23-1 is marked as an open reading frame, function uncertain. The junction had 12 bases not matched to a gene; V was cut back by 4 bases and J by 4 bases. The CDR3 spans 16 residues. CDR3 in DNA: TGCGCCAGCAGTCCCCTTCCAGGGGGCGTTGAATACGAGCAGTACTTC. Encoded protein: CASSPLPGGVEYEQYF.

To note about this clone: The sample carries other DNA sequences with the same CDR3. The rearrangement uses TRBV11-2 and TRBJ1-2; 7 bases line up with TRBD1. The CDR3 contains 14 residues. From germline, CDR1 is SGHAT and CDR2 FQNNGV. The trim removed 5 bases at V and 8 bases at J, leaving 11 bases unmatched. The CDR3 coding sequence is TGTGCCAGCAGCCAGCTGACAGGGCTAGAAGGCTACACCTTC. It codes for CASSQLTGLEGYTF.

This chain joins TRBV4-1 and TRBJ1-1; 8 bases fit TRBD1. Germline values: CDR1 MGHRA, CDR2 YSYEKL. CDR3 length equals 14 residues. Germline trimming cut 1 base from V and 5 bases from J; bases unmatched to any gene: 3. The CDR3 is CASSQGQGSTEAFF. In DNA form, the CDR3 reads TGCGCCAGCAGCCAAGGACAGGGGAGTACTGAAGCTTTCTTT.

The rearrangement links TRBV29-1 to TRBJ2-2; 8 bases align to TRBD2. The germline gives CDR1 SQVTM, CDR2 ANQGSEA. The CDR3 spans 15 residues. Trimming removed 7 bases from V and 2 bases from J; junction bases left unmatched: 9. The CDR3 protein is CSALPLADNTGELFF. The DNA of the CDR3 is TGCAGCGCCTTGCCACTAGCGGATAACACCGGGGAGCTGTTTTTT.

The V gene is TRBV18, the J gene TRBJ2-5; TRBD2 matches at 9 bases. Germline trimming cut 6 bases from V and 2 bases from J; bases unmatched to any gene: 13. The CDR3 is 17 residues long. From germline, CDR1 is KGHSH and CDR2 LQKENI. CDR3 residues: CASSSSRIAGAQETQYF. For the CDR3, the DNA is TGTGCCAGCTCGTCGAGTCGGATAGCGGGGGCGCAAGAGACCCAGTACTTC.

The genes are TRBV7-6 and TRBJ2-3; TRBD1 matches 9 bases. This CDR3 is 18 amino acids long. With 1 base clipped from V and 4 bases from J, the junction kept 12 bases outside the gene matches. Germline lookup yields CDR1 SGHVS and CDR2 FNYEAQ. The CDR3 reads CASSLVGRTGVGADTQYF. In DNA, the CDR3 is TGTGCCAGCAGCTTAGTCGGACGGACAGGGGTTGGGGCAGATACGCAGTATTTT.

V is TRBV5-1 and J is TRBJ2-1, with 9 bases that match TRBD2. The V and J ends lost 1 base and 6 bases, in that order; junction bases with no gene match: 8. The CDR3 loop spans 16 amino acids. Germline V CDR1 and CDR2: SGHRS, YFSETQ. This CDR3 reads CASSLKSGGISNEQFF. CDR3 coding DNA: TGCGCCAGCAGCTTGAAGAGCGGGGGGATATCCAATGAGCAGTTCTTC.

The chain carries TRBV5-1 and TRBJ2-7; TRBD1 aligns across 7 bases. The V gene's germline CDR1 is SGHRS and CDR2 YFSETQ. The CDR3 runs to 17 residues. The ends lost 2 bases at V and 3 bases at J; junction bases unmatched: 14. Here the CDR3 reads CASSLGQAFGARYEQYF. The CDR3 DNA follows: TGCGCCAGCAGCTTAGGACAGGCGTTCGGCGCACGCTACGAGCAGTACTTC.

The chain has TRBV4-1 and TRBJ1-1, with D possibly being TRBD1 (6 bases). Trimming took 4 bases from V and 5 from J, leaving 11 bases between them. The CDR3 has 13 residues. From germline, CDR1 is MGHRA and CDR2 YSYEKL. CDR3 DNA sequence: TGCGCCAGCAGCCCTTCAAGGGGGACTGAAGCTTTCTTT. Encoded protein: CASSPSRGTEAFF.